This is a list of T cell receptor beta chains from one sample in a study of siplizumab effects on memory and regulatory T cells. Repertoires were generated with immunoSEQ multiplex PCR, while TCRdb's copy carries only in-frame clones and drops some. Of approximately 52,000 clones listed, about 97% are singletons. Sequencing was performed on naive CD4+ T cells sorted from blood. The receptors were sampled from a human donor in good health. Both conserved end residues are part of each CDR3. D genes are given only for firm matches. Some rows mark clone size as missing; the rest say once, few, many or name a class of expanded clone.

D gene: .; clone size: .; J gene: TRBJ2-5; V gene: TRBV7-2; CDR3 protein: CASSSFTGARETQYF; CDR3 DNA: TGTGCCAGCAGCTCTTTTACGGGGGCTCGGGAGACCCAGTACTTC
D gene: TRBD1; clone size: once; J gene: TRBJ1-4; V gene: TRBV15; CDR3 protein: CATSHTGEKTNEKLFF; CDR3 DNA: TGTGCCACCAGCCATACAGGGGAGAAGACTAATGAAAAACTGTTTTTT
D gene: .; clone size: .; J gene: TRBJ2-6; V gene: TRBV5-1; CDR3 protein: CASSLPGPVAGANVLTF; CDR3 DNA: TGCGCCAGCAGCTTGCCCGGGCCCGTCGCTGGGGCCAACGTCCTGACTTTC
D gene: TRBD1; clone size: .; J gene: TRBJ2-2; V gene: TRBV11-3; CDR3 protein: CASSLAWTGNAGELFF; CDR3 DNA: TGTGCCAGCAGCTTAGCTTGGACAGGGAATGCCGGGGAGCTGTTTTTT
D gene: .; clone size: .; J gene: TRBJ1-1; V gene: TRBV30; CDR3 protein: CAWRDQPNTEAFF; CDR3 DNA: TGTGCCTGGCGGGACCAACCGAACACTGAAGCTTTCTTT
D gene: .; clone size: .; J gene: TRBJ2-1; V gene: TRBV9; CDR3 protein: CASSVVGQPNNEQFF; CDR3 DNA: TGTGCCAGCAGCGTAGTAGGACAGCCGAACAATGAGCAGTTCTTC
D gene: TRBD1; clone size: once; J gene: TRBJ1-2; V gene: TRBV5-1; CDR3 protein: CASSPDRHGYTF; CDR3 DNA: TGCGCCAGCAGCCCGGACAGGCATGGCTACACCTTC
D gene: .; clone size: .; J gene: TRBJ1-2; V gene: TRBV28; CDR3 protein: CASSLMGGYTF; CDR3 DNA: TGTGCCAGCAGCCTCATGGGTGGCTACACCTTC
D gene: .; clone size: .; J gene: TRBJ2-7; V gene: TRBV19; CDR3 protein: CASSIGIYYEQYF; CDR3 DNA: TGTGCCAGTAGTATAGGGATCTACTACGAGCAGTACTTC
D gene: .; clone size: once; J gene: TRBJ1-2; V gene: TRBV29-1; CDR3 protein: CSVEGRDTHYGYTF; CDR3 DNA: TGCAGCGTTGAAGGACGGGACACCCATTATGGCTACACCTTC
D gene: TRBD1; clone size: .; J gene: TRBJ1-4; V gene: TRBV5-4; CDR3 protein: CASSPTTGSNEKLFF; CDR3 DNA: TGTGCCAGCAGCCCTACGACAGGGTCTAATGAAAAACTGTTTTTT
D gene: .; clone size: .; J gene: TRBJ2-7; V gene: TRBV7-2; CDR3 protein: CASSLVAGDYEQYF; CDR3 DNA: TGTGCCAGCAGCTTAGTGGCAGGGGATTACGAGCAGTACTTC
D gene: TRBD1; clone size: .; J gene: TRBJ1-1; V gene: TRBV4-1; CDR3 protein: CASSRGDGRDRPNHF; CDR3 DNA: TGCGCCAGCAGCCGTGGAGACGGCCGGGACAGGCCAAACCACTTT
D gene: .; clone size: .; J gene: TRBJ2-5; V gene: TRBV18; CDR3 protein: CASSQTFIGAKTQYF; CDR3 DNA: TGTGCCAGCTCACAAACCTTCATCGGGGCGAAGACCCAGTACTTC
D gene: TRBD1; clone size: .; J gene: TRBJ1-1; V gene: TRBV25-1; CDR3 protein: CASSDPAGGMNTEAFF; CDR3 DNA: TGTGCCAGCAGTGATCCCGCAGGGGGTATGAACACTGAAGCTTTCTTT
D gene: .; clone size: .; J gene: TRBJ2-6; V gene: TRBV4-1; CDR3 protein: CASSRGRATGANVLTF; CDR3 DNA: TGCGCCAGCAGCCGGGGTCGGGCGACTGGGGCCAACGTCCTGACTTTC
D gene: .; clone size: .; J gene: TRBJ2-7; V gene: TRBV6-5; CDR3 protein: CASSRPNRASYEQYF; CDR3 DNA: TGTGCCAGCAGTCGCCCAAACAGGGCCTCCTACGAGCAGTACTTC
D gene: TRBD1; clone size: .; J gene: TRBJ1-5; V gene: TRBV28; CDR3 protein: CASSTTGVSNQPQHF; CDR3 DNA: TGTGCCAGCAGTACTACAGGGGTCAGCAATCAGCCCCAGCATTTT
D gene: .; clone size: .; J gene: TRBJ1-4; V gene: TRBV7-9; CDR3 protein: CASSLGDQSFNEKLFF; CDR3 DNA: TGTGCCAGCAGCTTAGGGGACCAATCTTTTAATGAAAAACTGTTTTTT
D gene: .; clone size: .; J gene: TRBJ2-1; V gene: TRBV7-3; CDR3 protein: CASSPIGRGEQFF; CDR3 DNA: TGTGCCAGCAGCCCCATTGGCCGGGGTGAGCAGTTCTTC
D gene: TRBD2; clone size: .; J gene: TRBJ2-5; V gene: TRBV5-1; CDR3 protein: CASSLAGLGGQYF; CDR3 DNA: TGCGCCAGCAGCTTGGCCGGGCTGGGAGGGCAGTACTTC
D gene: .; clone size: .; J gene: TRBJ2-3; V gene: TRBV30; CDR3 protein: CAWSVATGGGTDTQYF; CDR3 DNA: TGTGCCTGGAGTGTAGCAACGGGCGGGGGCACAGATACGCAGTATTTT